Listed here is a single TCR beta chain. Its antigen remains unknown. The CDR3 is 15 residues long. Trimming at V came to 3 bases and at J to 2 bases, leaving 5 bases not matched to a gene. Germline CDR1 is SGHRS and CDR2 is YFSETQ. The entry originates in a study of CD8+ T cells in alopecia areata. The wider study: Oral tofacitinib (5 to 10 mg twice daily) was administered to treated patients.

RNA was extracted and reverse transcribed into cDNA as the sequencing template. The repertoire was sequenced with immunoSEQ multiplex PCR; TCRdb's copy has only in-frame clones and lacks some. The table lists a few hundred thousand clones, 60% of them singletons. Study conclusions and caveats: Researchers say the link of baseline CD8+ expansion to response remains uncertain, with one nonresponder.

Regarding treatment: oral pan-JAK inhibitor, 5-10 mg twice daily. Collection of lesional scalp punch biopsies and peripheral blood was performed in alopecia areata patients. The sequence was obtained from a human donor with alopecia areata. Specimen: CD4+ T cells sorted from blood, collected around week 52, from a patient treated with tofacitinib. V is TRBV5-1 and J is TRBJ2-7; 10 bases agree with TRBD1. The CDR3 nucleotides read TGCGCCAGCAGCTGGGGGACAGGGGCCCCCTACGAGCAGTACTTC. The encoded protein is CASSWGTGAPYEQYF.